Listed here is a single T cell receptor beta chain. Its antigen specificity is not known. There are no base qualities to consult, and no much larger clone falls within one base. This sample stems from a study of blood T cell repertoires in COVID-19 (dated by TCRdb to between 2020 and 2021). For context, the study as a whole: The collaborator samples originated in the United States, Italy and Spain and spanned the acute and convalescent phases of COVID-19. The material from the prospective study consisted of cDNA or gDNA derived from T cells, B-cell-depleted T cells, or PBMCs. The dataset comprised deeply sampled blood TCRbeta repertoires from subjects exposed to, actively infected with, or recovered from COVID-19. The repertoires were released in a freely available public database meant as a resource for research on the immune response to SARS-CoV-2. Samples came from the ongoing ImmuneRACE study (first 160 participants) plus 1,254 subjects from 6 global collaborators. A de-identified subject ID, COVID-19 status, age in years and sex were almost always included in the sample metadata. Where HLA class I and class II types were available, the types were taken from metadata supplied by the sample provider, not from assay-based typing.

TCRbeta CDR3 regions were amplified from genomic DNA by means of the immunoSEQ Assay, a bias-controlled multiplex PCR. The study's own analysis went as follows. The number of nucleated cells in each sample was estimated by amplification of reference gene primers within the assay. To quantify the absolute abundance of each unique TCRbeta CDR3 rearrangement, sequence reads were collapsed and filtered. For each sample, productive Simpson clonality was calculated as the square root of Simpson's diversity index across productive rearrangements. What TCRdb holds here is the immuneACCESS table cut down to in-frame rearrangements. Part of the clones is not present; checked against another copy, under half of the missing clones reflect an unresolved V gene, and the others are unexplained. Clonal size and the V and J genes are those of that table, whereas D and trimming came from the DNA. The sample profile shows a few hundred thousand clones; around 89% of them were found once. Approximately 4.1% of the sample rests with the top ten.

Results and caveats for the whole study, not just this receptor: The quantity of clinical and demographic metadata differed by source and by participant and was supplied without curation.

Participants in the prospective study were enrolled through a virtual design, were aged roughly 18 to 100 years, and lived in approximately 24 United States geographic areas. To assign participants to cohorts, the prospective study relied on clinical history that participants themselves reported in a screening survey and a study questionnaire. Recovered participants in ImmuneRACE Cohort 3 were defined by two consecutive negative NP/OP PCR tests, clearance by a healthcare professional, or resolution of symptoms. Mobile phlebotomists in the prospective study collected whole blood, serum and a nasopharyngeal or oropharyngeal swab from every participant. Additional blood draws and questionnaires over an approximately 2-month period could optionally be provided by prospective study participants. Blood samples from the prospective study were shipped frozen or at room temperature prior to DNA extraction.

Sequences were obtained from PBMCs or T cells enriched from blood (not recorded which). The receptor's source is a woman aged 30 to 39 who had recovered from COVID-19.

The bases are TGTGCCAGCAGCTTCTCGGGACAGGGCACAGATACGCAGTATTTT. The translation is CASSFSGQGTDTQYF. The rearranged chain carries TRBV7-3 and TRBJ2-3; TRBD1 matches 8 bases in the middle. The cysteine opens and the phenylalanine closes a CDR3 of 15 amino acids. Here the CDR3 DNA is all that survives: 45 bases in frame from base 1. The germline V gene supplies CDR1 SGHTA and CDR2 FQGTGA. The V end gives up 3 bases and the J end 1 base, leaving 3 bases in the junction not matched to a gene.